Sequencing of this T cell receptor (beta chain) was carried out in a study of cytomegalovirus exposure and HLA in healthy donors. From germline, CDR1 is MNHEY and CDR2 SVGAGI. J gave up 4 bases and V 2 bases, and 4 bases lay outside the gene matches. This CDR3 comprises 16 residues. TCRdb's table, derived via immunoSEQ multiplex PCR, lists solely in-frame clones and lacks some. Found here are around 56,000 clones, 75% to 90% of them singletons; the top ten hold around 15%. This sequence originates from a woman aged 18-29 years in good health and CMV-seronegative. The sample consisted of PBMCs. The chain couples TRBV6-5 to TRBJ2-2; 10 positions match TRBD2. The CDR3 DNA sequence: TGTGCCAGCAGTTACGGGTTAGCGGGGGGCACCGGGGAGCTGTTTTTT. This gives the protein CASSYGLAGGTGELFF.